The clone carrying this TCR beta chain was seen repeatedly, ten times or more. Its antigen is not identified. Clones were sequenced by immunoSEQ multiplex PCR, and TCRdb holds only the in-frame ones, with some missing. The repertoire holds about 190,000 clones, with around 90% as singletons. The data belong to a study of T cell responses to AZD1222 COVID-19 vaccine. Overall study results and limits: Compared with day 0, the breadth and depth of the Spike-specific TCR repertoire rose significantly after two doses of AZD1222. Donors were largely white British and mainly female; clonal diversity was possibly underestimated. Reportedly, nearly half the spike-specific TCRs target unmutated variant regions.

This CDR3 has 11 amino acids. The V end lost 8 bases, the J end lost 2 bases, and 7 bases lay between the germline ends. The germline V gene has CDR1 LGHDT and CDR2 YNNKEL (reference sequence). Sequencing used peripheral blood, obtained on day 0 of AZD1222 vaccination. The receptor was derived from an adult in good health. The chain employs TRBV3-1 (or the pseudogene TRBV3-2) and TRBJ2-7; D remains ambiguous. CDR3 sequence (DNA): TGTGCCAGCGGCACCGCCTACGAGCAGTACTTC. This encodes CASGTAYEQYF.